This T cell receptor beta chain was sequenced during a study of cytomegalovirus exposure and HLA in healthy donors. General study results and limits: The study reported that TCR beta sequences accurately predicted HLA-A and HLA-B alleles in most subjects. The authors judged a highly shared variant cluster likely a sequencing artifact. Across donors, presence/absence analyses took sequencing depth to be roughly uniform.

V lost 4 bases to trimming and J lost 3 bases, with 14 bases between them. CDR1 is LNHDA and CDR2 is SQIVND in the germline V gene (reference sequence). This CDR3 spans 15 amino acids. Comments on this clone: Its antigen is unknown.

The PCR employed 60 Vbeta primers together with 13 Jbeta primers. Assay used: immunoSEQ multiplex PCR; TCRdb lists only in-frame clones, some missing. This sample yields approximately 100,000 clones, of which roughly 70% are seen a single time; 10% belongs to the top ten. The genes are TRBV19 and TRBJ2-3; tentative D call: TRBD2 (7 bases). Sequencing was performed on PBMCs. This receptor was obtained from a man aged 50 to 59 in good health and CMV-seronegative. The CDR3 nucleotides are TGTGCCAGTAGTAGGCGGGGGCCTTTAACAGATACGCAGTATTTT. As protein: CASSRRGPLTDTQYF.